The T cell receptor (beta chain) described here comes from a study of shared clonotypes between healthy human individuals. Turning to the study itself: Per donor, CD8 memory used one plate, CD8 naive used two, CD4 memory used three and CD4 naive used three.

Original data processing: Junction-only immunoSEQ sequences carried no quality scores, so filtering differed. Profiling relied on immunoSEQ multiplex PCR, and the TCRdb table lists in-frame clones only, not all of them. V, J and clone size are those of that table, while D and trimming were read from the DNA. The sample contains around 1.1 million clones, 78% of which appear only once. Partitioning of CD4+ cells yielded a CD45RA+ naive subset and a CD45RA-negative memory subset. This CDR3 is 18 amino acids long. Sequencing was carried out using memory CD4+ T cells from PBMCs. The subset: CD45RA-negative fraction. The sequence came from a man aged 18 to 35 in good health. Some clones in this sample may be carry-over from other donors' samples. This chain links TRBV21-1 with TRBJ2-3. TRBV21-1 is reported as a pseudogene. The CDR3 region is CASSKGPKTTTSTDTQYF. The CDR3, as DNA: TGTGCCAGCAGCAAAGGGCCCAAGACCACCACTAGCACAGATACGCAGTATTTT.